This T cell receptor (beta chain) comes out of a study of CD8 T cells in ankylosing spondylitis. The germline V gene has CDR1 LGHNA and CDR2 YNFKEQ. There are 16 residues in the CDR3. V was pared by 3 bases and J by 4 bases, with 16 bases between. Each CDR3 protein gets one entry after TCRdb re-called the 5' RACE reads with MiXCR. The table includes about 140,000 distinct CDR3 sequences, approximately 7.3% detected once. This clonotype was detected many times. The sequenced material came from blood, either unsorted or a sorted T cell fraction (not recorded which). The TCR comes from a female donor with ankylosing spondylitis or in good health (not recorded which). This chain uses TRBV4-2 with TRBJ2-1; weak D call: TRBD2 (5 bases). The CDR3 DNA follows: TGTGCCAGCAGCCAGGATGTGGCCCAGCGGTACAATGAGCAGTTCTTC. Amino acid sequence: CASSQDVAQRYNEQFF.